Following are 7 T cell receptor beta chains from one sample sequenced in a study of T-cell memory formation after mild COVID-19 listed by TCRdb under 2021. The method was 5' RACE. The sample was run on an Illumina NovaSeq 6000. The public sequencing data were trimmed at Q25 with fastp and processed into clonotypes with MiXCR by TCRdb, which kept only in-frame beta chains. All rows with the same CDR3 protein become a single entry with the most common DNA and genes. The table for this sample lists a few hundred thousand distinct CDR3 sequences; roughly 13% of them were counted only once. Of the sample, 20% to 25% falls within the top ten clones. The specimen sequenced was PBMCs or a T cell subset sorted from them (not recorded which). These receptors were obtained from a man aged 18 to 35 who had mild COVID-19 (a few samples of this study predate the infection). The sample titles of this study are shuffled in the database, so cell type and time point are left out; the donor was told from shared clones.

This clonotype was seen more than once but under ten times. V gene TRBV5-6 combines with J gene TRBJ2-7; 9 nucleotides line up with TRBD2. The V gene end was trimmed by 4 bases and the J gene end by 1 base; junction bases not matched to a gene: 6. CDR1 and CDR2 (germline): SGHDT, YYEEEE. The CDR3 has 15 residues. The CDR3 DNA is TGTGCCAGCAGCCATCTAGCGGGGAAATCCTACGAGCAGTACGTC. Translation: CASSHLAGKSYEQYV.

This clonotype was counted a few times. The chain is built from TRBV5-5 and TRBJ2-1, with D perhaps given as TRBD1 or TRBD2 (6 bases each). V was shortened by 4 bases and J by 7 bases, with 18 bases between the two germline ends. The CDR3 spans 15 residues. From germline, CDR1 is SGHKS and CDR2 YYEKEE (reference sequence). CDR3 nucleotides: TGTGCCAGCAGCAGACAGGTCCCCCGGGGGAATGAGCAGTTCTTC. Translation gives CASSRQVPRGNEQFF.

This clonotype appeared a few times. This chain uses TRBV3-1 with TRBJ1-5, with D unresolved. Germline CDR1 and CDR2: LGHDT and YNNKEL (reference sequence). The CDR3 is 13 amino acids. V gave up 4 bases and J gave up 8 bases, with 12 bases separating them. The CDR3 spells CASSLGPHEPQHF. The DNA of the CDR3 is TGTGCCAGCAGCCTCGGGCCCCACGAGCCCCAGCATTTT.

This clonotype showed up many times. CDR3 loop: CASSNTGVGEQFF. As DNA, the CDR3 is TGCGCCAGCAGCAACACAGGGGTAGGTGAGCAGTTCTTC. V gene TRBV5-1 combines with J gene TRBJ2-1, with TRBD1 matching 7 bases. The germline V gene has CDR1 SGHRS and CDR2 YFSETQ. J lost 9 bases, V lost 4 bases, and 7 bases had no gene match. This CDR3 comprises 13 residues.

This clonotype was detected many times. The chain employs TRBV4-2 and TRBJ2-3; 8 nucleotides agree with TRBD2. Germline CDR1 reads LGHNA; CDR2 reads YNFKEQ. The length of the CDR3 is 18 residues. V trimming: 0 bases; J trimming: 5 bases; junction bases outside the gene matches: 13. This chain's CDR3 is CASSQENSGEYGKDTQYF. The CDR3 DNA reads TGTGCCAGCAGCCAAGAGAATAGCGGGGAATATGGAAAAGATACGCAGTATTTT.

There are many counts of this clonotype. This chain uses TRBV7-2 with TRBJ1-3, with D perhaps TRBD1 (5 bases). V lost 4 bases and J 3 bases, leaving 13 bases between the germline ends. The CDR3 covers 15 residues. Germline V lookup: CDR1 SGHTA, CDR2 FQGNSA. Here the CDR3 reads CASSSDGGGGNTIYF. CDR3 nucleotides: TGTGCCAGCAGCTCAGATGGGGGTGGTGGAAACACCATATATTTT.

Only a few counts were recorded for this clonotype. The rearrangement uses TRBV28 and TRBJ1-2, with 8 positions matching TRBD1. The CDR3 contains 15 residues. Germline-derived CDR1 and CDR2 are MDHEN and SYDVKM. J gave up 8 bases and V 3 bases, and 11 bases lay outside the gene matches. The CDR3 DNA is TGTGCCAGCAGTTTCGTAGGACAGGGAACCTTCGGCTACACCTTC. Encoded protein: CASSFVGQGTFGYTF.